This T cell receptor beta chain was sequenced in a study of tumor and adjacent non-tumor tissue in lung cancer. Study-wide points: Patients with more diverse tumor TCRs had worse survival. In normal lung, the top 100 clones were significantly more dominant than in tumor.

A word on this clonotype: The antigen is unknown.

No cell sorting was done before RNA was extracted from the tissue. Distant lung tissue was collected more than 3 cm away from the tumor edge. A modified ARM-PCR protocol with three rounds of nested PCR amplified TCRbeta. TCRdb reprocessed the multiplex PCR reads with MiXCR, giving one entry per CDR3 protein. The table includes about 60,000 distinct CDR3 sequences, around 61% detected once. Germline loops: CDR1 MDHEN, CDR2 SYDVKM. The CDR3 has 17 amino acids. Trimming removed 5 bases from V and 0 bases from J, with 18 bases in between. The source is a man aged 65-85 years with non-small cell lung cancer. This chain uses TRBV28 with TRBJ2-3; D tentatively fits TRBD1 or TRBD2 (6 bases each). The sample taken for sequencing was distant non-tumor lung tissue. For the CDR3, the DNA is TGTGCCAGCAGTCCAGGGGACTTTGCCACTAGCACAGATACGCAGTATTTT. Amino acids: CASSPGDFATSTDTQYF.